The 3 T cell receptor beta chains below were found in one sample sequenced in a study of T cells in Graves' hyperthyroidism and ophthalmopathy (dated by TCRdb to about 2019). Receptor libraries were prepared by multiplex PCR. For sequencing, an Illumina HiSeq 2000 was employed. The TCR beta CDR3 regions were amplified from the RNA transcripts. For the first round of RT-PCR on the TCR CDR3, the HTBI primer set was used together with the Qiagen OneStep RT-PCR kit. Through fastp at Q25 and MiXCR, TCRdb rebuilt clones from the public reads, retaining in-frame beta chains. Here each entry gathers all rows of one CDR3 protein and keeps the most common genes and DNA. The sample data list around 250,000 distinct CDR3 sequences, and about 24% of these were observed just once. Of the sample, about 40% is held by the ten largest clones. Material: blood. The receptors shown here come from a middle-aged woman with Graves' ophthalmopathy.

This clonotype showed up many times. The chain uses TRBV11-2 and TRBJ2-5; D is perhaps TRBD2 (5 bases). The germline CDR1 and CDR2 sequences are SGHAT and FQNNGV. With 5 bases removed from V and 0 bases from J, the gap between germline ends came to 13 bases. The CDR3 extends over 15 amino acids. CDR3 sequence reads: CASSPALSDQETQYF. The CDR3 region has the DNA TGTGCCAGCAGCCCCGCCCTTAGCGACCAAGAGACCCAGTACTTC.

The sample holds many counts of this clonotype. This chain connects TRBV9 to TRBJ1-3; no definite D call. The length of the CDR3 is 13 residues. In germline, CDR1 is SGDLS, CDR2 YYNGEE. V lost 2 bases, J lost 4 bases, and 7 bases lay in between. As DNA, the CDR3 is TGTGCCAGCAGCGTGGGTGGGGGAAACACCATATATTTT. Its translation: CASSVGGGNTIYF.

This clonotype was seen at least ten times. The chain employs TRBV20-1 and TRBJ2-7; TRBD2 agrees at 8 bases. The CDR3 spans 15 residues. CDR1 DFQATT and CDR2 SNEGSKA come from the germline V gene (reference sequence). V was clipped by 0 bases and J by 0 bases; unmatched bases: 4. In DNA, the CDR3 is TGCAGTGCTAGAGAGGCCGGGACTAGCTCCTACGAGCAGTACTTC. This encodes CSAREAGTSSYEQYF.